Reported below is one T cell receptor beta chain. The data stem from a study of blood T cell repertoires in COVID-19. Study background: COVID-19 samples, acute and convalescent, were from the United States, Italy and Spain. Sources were T cells, B-cell-depleted T cells, or PBMCs; the material itself was cDNA or gDNA.

Original processing methods: Cell counts per sample came from amplifying reference gene primers. Here immunoSEQ multiplex PCR was the method, and the copy in TCRdb shows in-frame clones only, minus some. That table supplies the V and J calls and clone size; D and trimming were determined from the DNA. There are 11,000 to 15,000 clones in the sample; over 75% occur only once, and less than 3.5% lies in the top ten. This TCR came from a human donor in a cohort sampled during active COVID-19. Source material: peripheral blood.

CDR3 in amino acids: CASSATGTDPKLFF. CDR3 in DNA: TGTGCCAGCAGCGCAACCGGGACAGACCCAAAACTGTTTTTT. The chain has TRBV9 and TRBJ1-4, with 7 bases matching TRBD1. The CDR3 is 14 residues long. Germline-derived CDR1 and CDR2 are SGDLS and YYNGEE. V trimming: 3 bases; J trimming: 10 bases; junction bases outside the gene matches: 9.